Listed below are T cell receptor beta chains from one sample, sequenced in a study of shared clonotypes between healthy human individuals. Libraries were prepared by immunoSEQ multiplex PCR; TCRdb keeps only in-frame clonotypes and omits some of them. Of about 2.3 million clones listed, about 90% were seen once; the top ten hold about 0.36%. Sequenced material: naive CD4+ T cells from PBMCs. These receptors were taken from a man aged 18 to 35 in good health. Some clones in this sample may be carry-over from other donors' samples. CDR3s include the opening cysteine and the closing phenylalanine or tryptophan. D genes are given only for firm matches. The size of a clone is reported for some rows only, either as once, few or many, or as a class for expanded clones.

v_call	j_call	d_call	clone_size	cdr3_nt	cdr3_aa
TRBV2	TRBJ2-1	-	-	TGTGCCAGCAGTGAAGCGCTGGGGACCCTGGGCGATGAGCAGTTCTTC	CASSEALGTLGDEQFF
TRBV5-6	TRBJ2-3	TRBD1	once	TGTGCCAGCAGGGCGACAGGGAGCACAGATACGCAGTATTTT	CASRATGSTDTQYF
TRBV7-2	TRBJ1-1	-	-	TGTGCCAGCAGCTTAGTTCGGGGGACTGAAGCTTTCTTT	CASSLVRGTEAFF
TRBV29-1	TRBJ2-7	-	-	TGCAGCATTGGGACGCTGTTCTCCTACGAGCAGTACTTC	CSIGTLFSYEQYF
TRBV6-6	TRBJ2-7	-	-	TGTGCCAGCAGTTACGGGGACGACTCCTACGAGCAGTACTTC	CASSYGDDSYEQYF
TRBV7-2	TRBJ1-1	-	-	TGTGCCAGCAGCGTAGGGACGGGGGAATTTAGGGCGGTTGAAGCTTTCTTT	CASSVGTGEFRAVEAFF
TRBV6-6	TRBJ2-5	-	-	TGTGCCAGCAGTTACACCGGACAGAGGCTCTTGGAGACCCAGTACTTC	CASSYTGQRLLETQYF
TRBV28	TRBJ2-2	TRBD2	-	TGTGCCAGTTTGGGGACTAGCGGGAGGGGGCACACCGGGGAGCTGTTTTTT	CASLGTSGRGHTGELFF
TRBV4-2	TRBJ1-4	-	-	TGTGCCAGCAGCCAAGTTCCGACCCGGGTAACTAATGAAAAACTGTTTTTT	CASSQVPTRVTNEKLFF
TRBV28	TRBJ1-1	TRBD1	-	TGTGCCAGCAGCCTTATAACAGGGGGGAACACTGAAGCTTTCTTT	CASSLITGGNTEAFF
TRBV5-5	TRBJ1-5	-	-	TGTGCCAGCAGCTTCGGTAACAGGGCGGATCAGCCCCAGCATTTT	CASSFGNRADQPQHF
TRBV5-5	TRBJ1-1	-	once	TGTGCCAGCAGCTTTGGCACAGGGAGGTACACTGAAGCTTTCTTT	CASSFGTGRYTEAFF
TRBV5-1	TRBJ2-1	TRBD2	-	TGCGCCAGCAGCAATTATGCGGGAGGGCCGGGCAATGAGCAGTTCTTC	CASSNYAGGPGNEQFF
TRBV6-6	TRBJ1-2	-	-	TGTGCCAGCAGCCTTACCCCTAACTATGGCTACACCTTC	CASSLTPNYGYTF
TRBV7-2	TRBJ2-5	-	-	TGTGCCAGCAGCTTTTCGGCTGGGGAGACCCAGTACTTC	CASSFSAGETQYF
TRBV6-6	TRBJ2-7	TRBD1	-	TGTGCCAGCAGTCATCCGGGACAGGCGATCTACGAGCAGTACTTC	CASSHPGQAIYEQYF
TRBV28	TRBJ1-1	-	-	TGTGCCAGCAGTTTAGGGGGTGGCCGGGGCACTGAAGCTTTCTTT	CASSLGGGRGTEAFF
TRBV18	TRBJ2-7	TRBD2	-	TGTGCCAGCTCACTAACTAGCGGGAGCACGGACGAGCAGTACTTC	CASSLTSGSTDEQYF
TRBV4-2	TRBJ2-4	TRBD2	-	TGTGCCAGCAGCCAAGATGTCGCTAGCGGGAATGGGGCCAAAAACATTCAGTACTTC	CASSQDVASGNGAKNIQYF
TRBV10-3	TRBJ1-1	TRBD1	-	TGTGCCATCAGCGGACAGGGGAACACTGAAGCTTTCTTT	CAISGQGNTEAFF
TRBV6-1	TRBJ1-3	-	-	TGTGCCAGCAGTGAAGCGGGCCAGGGAGCTGGAAACACCATATATTTT	CASSEAGQGAGNTIYF
TRBV2	TRBJ1-6	-	-	TGTGCCAGCAGTGAAGGGTGGAGGGGTTATTCACCCCTCCACTTT	CASSEGWRGYSPLHF
TRBV7-9	TRBJ2-3	TRBD2	-	TGTGCCAGCAGCTACGGACTAGCGGGAAGCACAGATACGCAGTATTTT	CASSYGLAGSTDTQYF
TRBV4-2	TRBJ1-4	-	few	TGTGCCAGCAGCCAAGCGGCCGAACTGTTTTTT	CASSQAAELFF
TRBV28	TRBJ1-1	-	-	TGTGCCAGCAGTTCCCCGGCGCCCGAAGGGACTGAAGCTTTCTTT	CASSSPAPEGTEAFF
TRBV2	TRBJ2-5	TRBD1	-	TGTGCCAGCTCTGGGACAGAACAAGAGACCCAGTACTTC	CASSGTEQETQYF
TRBV5-1	TRBJ2-3	-	once	TGCGCCAGCAGCTTGGCCCAGTCAGATACGCAGTATTTT	CASSLAQSDTQYF
TRBV18	TRBJ2-1	-	-	TGTGCCAGCTCACCACCGGCAGATTACAATGAGCAGTTCTTC	CASSPPADYNEQFF
TRBV15	TRBJ2-7	-	-	TGTGCCACCAGCAGAGAGGGCTCCTACGAGCAGTACTTC	CATSREGSYEQYF
TRBV7-9	TRBJ2-7	TRBD2	-	TGTGCCAGCACCCAGTCTAGCGGGAGCCACGAGCAGTACTTC	CASTQSSGSHEQYF
TRBV27	TRBJ2-3	-	-	TGTGCCAGCAGCCGGGACGGATACACAGATACGCAGTATTTT	CASSRDGYTDTQYF
TRBV25-1	TRBJ1-5	-	-	TGTGCCAGCAGTGAATCCGGGGGGGCCCGATCCAATCAGCCCCAGCATTTT	CASSESGGARSNQPQHF
TRBV5-1	TRBJ2-5	TRBD2	-	TGCGCCAGCCGGGGTCAGCCGACTAGCGGGAAATGGGAGACCCAGTACTTC	CASRGQPTSGKWETQYF
TRBV4-1	TRBJ2-2	TRBD2	-	TGCGCCAGCAGCCACCCGGGGGGCACCGGGGAGCTGTTTTTT	CASSHPGGTGELFF
TRBV5-1	TRBJ2-7	TRBD1	-	TGCGCCAGCAGCTTGATCCCGGGACAGGGCACCGAGCAGTACTTC	CASSLIPGQGTEQYF
TRBV11-3	TRBJ2-1	-	-	TGTGCCAGCAGCCCCGGAGATGAACTAGGACACAATGAGCAGTTCTTC	CASSPGDELGHNEQFF
TRBV21-1	TRBJ2-1	-	-	TGTGCCAGCAGCAAATTTACGGGGAGCAATGAGCAGTTCTTC	CASSKFTGSNEQFF
TRBV28	TRBJ2-7	-	-	TGTGCCAGCAGGGTTAGTGATACCTACGAGCAGTACTTC	CASRVSDTYEQYF
TRBV7-3	TRBJ2-5	-	-	TGTGCCAGCAGCTTAGGGGCGTGGGAGACCCAGTACTTC	CASSLGAWETQYF
TRBV5-1	TRBJ1-1	-	-	TGCGCCAGCAGGCTGAAAGAAATAAACACTGAAGCTTTCTTT	CASRLKEINTEAFF
TRBV12-5	TRBJ2-7	-	-	TGTGCTAGTGGTATTCAATGGGGGGCCTACGAGCAGTACTTC	CASGIQWGAYEQYF
TRBV11-2	TRBJ2-7	-	-	TGTGCCAGCAGCTTTAGCGGAGTCACCTACGAGCAGTACTTC	CASSFSGVTYEQYF